The T cell receptor (beta chain) under discussion was sequenced for a study of T cell responses to AZD1222 COVID-19 vaccine (dated by TCRdb to the early 2020s). Notes on the research overall: A total of 233 trial participants underwent TCR sequencing, of whom around 200 received two doses of AZD1222 and about 25 received two doses of the MenACWY control vaccine. Trial participants were enrolled by age into 18-55, 56-69 and 70-plus year subgroups, with roughly 150, 30 and 60 TCR-sequenced participants respectively. What the authors observed across the whole study: The whole spike protein was spanned by vaccine-associated CD4 TCRs, and dominant responses were seen in regions 160-218 and 743-854. Conclusions about previously exposed vaccinees were limited because only six AZD1222 recipients were SARS-CoV-2 seropositive at baseline. Epitopes outside the regions mutated in the B.1.351 and B.1.1.7 variants were reportedly recognized by nearly half of the unique spike-specific TCRs. Spike-specific TCR breadth and depth rose significantly after two AZD1222 doses compared with day 0 and with MenACWY recipients. Most participants were white British and females outnumbered males, and the authors suggested that clonal diversity may have been underestimated. Because no day 14 peak-response samples were available, the repertoires could be characterized only after the peak T cell response. The 56-69-year group was small, and its depth increase did not reach significance, likely because of low power.

The time point label on this specimen signifies: about 28 days (+/-7) after the second vaccine dose. AZD1222 recipients given second doses at about 4 weeks or at about 12 weeks were pooled, since spike-specific TCR depth and breadth were not found to differ between the two schedules. Vaccinee samples were obtained from the UK trials COV001 and COV002, which included a single-blind randomized controlled phase 2/3 trial of AZD1222 (ChAdOx1 nCoV-19) in healthy adults. For TCRbeta chain sequencing, PBMC samples from trial participants were taken at day 0 and at day 28 after the second dose. The CDR3 regions of human TCRbeta chains were subjected to immunosequencing. Regarding the original processing steps: Repertoire TCRs were checked for matches against a reference library of SARS-CoV-2-specific TCRs that had been generated using the MIRA antigen-specificity platform. Breadth was defined as the fraction of unique TCRs that were SARS-CoV-2-associated. Depth was defined as the fraction of total T cells that were SARS-CoV-2-associated. Each spike-specific TCR was assigned to its reactive spike region and to a CD4 or CD8 class using the MIRA data. Log10-transformed breadth and depth values were compared by one-way ANOVA with Sidak's multiple comparisons tests. TCRdb mirrors the immuneACCESS table, restricted to in-frame sequences. Some clones are absent from its copies; in checked studies, under half trace to an unresolved V gene, and the reason for the others is unknown. The V and J calls and clone size come from that table; D and trimming were worked out from the DNA. In all, the sample holds tens of thousands of clones, and roughly 89% of those were seen once. The ten largest make up roughly a tenth of the sample.

Reading the germline V gene gives CDR1 MGHRA and CDR2 YSYEKL. Inclusive of the bounding cysteine and phenylalanine, the CDR3 is 14 residues long. Only CDR3 DNA is held: 42 bases, read in frame from base 1. Clipping removes 5 bases from V and 4 bases from J, with 4 as the unmatched junction base count. In regard to this clone: It lacks a known antigen. The input lacks base qualities; no much larger clone sits a single base away.

The V and J segments used are TRBV4-1 and TRBJ2-1; 8 central bases correspond to TRBD2. The TCR comes from an adult who received the AZD1222 COVID-19 vaccine. Here the sequenced sample was peripheral blood, taken 28 days after the second AZD1222 dose. The DNA sequence follows: TGCGCCAGCAGCAAAGCGGGAGTATACAATGAGCAGTTCTTC. Translated, it reads CASSKAGVYNEQFF.